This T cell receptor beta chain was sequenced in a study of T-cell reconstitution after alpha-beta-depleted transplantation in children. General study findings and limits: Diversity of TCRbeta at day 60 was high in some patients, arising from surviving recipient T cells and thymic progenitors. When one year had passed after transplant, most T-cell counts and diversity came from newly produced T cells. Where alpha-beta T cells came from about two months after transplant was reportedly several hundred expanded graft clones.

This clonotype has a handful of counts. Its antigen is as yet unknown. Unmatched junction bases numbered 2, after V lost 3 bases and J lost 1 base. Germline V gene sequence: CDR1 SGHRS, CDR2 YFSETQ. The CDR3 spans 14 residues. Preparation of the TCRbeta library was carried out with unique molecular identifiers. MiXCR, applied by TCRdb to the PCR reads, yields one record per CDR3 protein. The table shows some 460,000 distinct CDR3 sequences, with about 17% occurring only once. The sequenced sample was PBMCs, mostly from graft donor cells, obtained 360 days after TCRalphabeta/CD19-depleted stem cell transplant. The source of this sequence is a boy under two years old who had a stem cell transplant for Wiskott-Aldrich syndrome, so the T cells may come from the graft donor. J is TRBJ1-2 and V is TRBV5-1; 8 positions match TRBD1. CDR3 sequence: CASSYRGDNYGYTF. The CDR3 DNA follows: TGCGCCAGCAGCTACAGGGGGGATAACTATGGCTACACCTTC.